These 10 T cell receptor beta chains originate from one sample sequenced in a study of T cell repertoires in cytomegalovirus infection. TCRdb analysed the reads with MiXCR anew, one entry per CDR3 protein. Here the sample spans about 900,000 distinct CDR3 sequences, approximately 32% being singletons. Their specific antigens are unknown. The sequences come from cultured CD8+ T cells from PBMCs, collected from culture after CMV antigen stimulation. Receptor source: a human donor in good health (CMV status not recorded). Some clones in this sample may be carry-over from other donors' samples.

The CDR3 is CASRRTGYTGELFF. For the CDR3, the DNA is TGTGCCAGCAGGAGGACAGGTTACACCGGGGAGCTGTTTTTT. The chain couples TRBV12-3 or TRBV12-4 to TRBJ2-2, with 7 bases matching TRBD1. V lost 6 bases and J lost 3; bases outside the gene matches: 4. The CDR3 is made up of 14 amino acids.

This chain links TRBV27 with TRBJ2-1; 7 bases map to TRBD1. CDR3 length equals 14 residues. From germline, CDR1 is MNHEY and CDR2 SMNVEV (reference sequence). J lost 3 bases, V lost 6 bases, and 5 bases had no gene match. CDR3 sequence reads: CASRQGQLYNEQFF. The CDR3 nucleotides are TGTGCCAGCAGACAGGGACAGCTCTACAATGAGCAGTTCTTC.

The chain carries TRBV2 and TRBJ2-2, with TRBD2 as a possible D gene (7 bases). This CDR3 comprises 17 residues. CDR1 is SNHLY and CDR2 is FYNNEI in the germline V gene. Between the trimmed V and J ends, which lost 6 bases and 7 bases, there was a span of 24 bases. The CDR3 protein is CASRLRWGGQGIGELFF. CDR3 coding DNA: TGTGCCAGCAGGCTTCGATGGGGGGGCCAAGGGATCGGGGAGCTGTTTTTT.

Comment on this clonotype: The junction shows a germline mismatch at one end, possibly a read error. V gene TRBV11-2 combines with J gene TRBJ2-1; a possible D gene is TRBD2 (5 bases). This CDR3 has 15 amino acids. Germline lookup yields CDR1 SGHAT and CDR2 FQNNGV. The CDR3 protein is CASSTGLLSYNERFF. As DNA, the CDR3 is TGTGCCAGCAGCACCGGACTGCTCTCCTACAATGAGCGGTTCTTC.

The V and J genes are TRBV28 and TRBJ2-6; 9 nucleotides line up with TRBD1. CDR3 length equals 17 residues. V lost 5 bases to trimming and J lost 1 base; unmatched junction nucleotides: 6. The germline CDR1 and CDR2 sequences are MDHEN and SYDVKM. The CDR3 bases are TGTGCCAGCAGTACCCGGGACAGGGTTTCTGGGGCCAACGTCCTGACTTTC. Protein: CASSTRDRVSGANVLTF.

The rearrangement links TRBV7-2 to TRBJ1-2, with no clear D. The CDR3 extends over 12 amino acids. The germline gives CDR1 SGHTA, CDR2 FQGNSA. The V gene lost 7 bases and the J gene lost 6 bases, with 12 bases spanning the gap. CDR3 sequence reads: CASTPNPHGYTF. CDR3 DNA sequence: TGTGCCAGCACCCCCAACCCCCATGGCTACACCTTC.

This clonotype was counted between two and nine times. CDR3 loop: CASGAGTGPYNEQFF. CDR3 DNA: TGTGCCAGCGGGGCCGGGACAGGGCCCTACAATGAGCAGTTCTTC. The rearrangement uses TRBV27 and TRBJ2-1, with 9 bases matching TRBD1. Trimming removed 8 bases from V and 2 bases from J; junction bases left unmatched: 7. This CDR3 has 15 amino acids. The V gene's germline CDR1 is MNHEY and CDR2 SMNVEV (reference sequence).

The chain joins TRBV6-5 to TRBJ2-7, with 11 bases that match TRBD2. From germline, CDR1 is MNHEY and CDR2 SVGAGI. Germline trimming cut 6 bases from V and 6 bases from J; bases unmatched to any gene: 7. The CDR3 is 14 residues long. The CDR3 here is CASRDSGGALEQYF. CDR3 nucleotide sequence: TGTGCCAGCAGGGATAGCGGGGGGGCCCTCGAGCAGTACTTC.

This clonotype came up many times. The chain is built from TRBV7-8 and TRBJ2-1; tentatively, D is TRBD2 (7 bases). Trimming removed 4 bases from V and 4 bases from J, with 17 bases in between. Germline V lookup: CDR1 SGHVS, CDR2 FQNEAQ. The CDR3 runs 16 residues. The CDR3 loop is CASSSLRGAGYNEQFF. The CDR3 DNA reads TGTGCCAGCAGCTCCTTACGGGGGGCGGGTTACAATGAGCAGTTCTTC.

This clonotype was picked up many times. J is TRBJ1-3 and V is TRBV11-2, with a weak D call TRBD1 (5 bases). V was trimmed by 5 bases and J by 0 bases, leaving 11 bases between them. CDR1 and CDR2 from the germline V gene are SGHAT and FQNNGV. The CDR3 loop spans 15 amino acids. The CDR3 is CASSQQAVSGNTIYF. In DNA, the CDR3 is TGTGCCAGCAGCCAACAGGCCGTCTCTGGAAACACCATATATTTT. Complete variable domain (other parts from reference TRBV11-2 and TRBJ1-3): EAGVAQSPRYKIIEKRQSVAFWCNPISGHATLYWYQQILGQGPKLLIQFQNNGVVDDSQLPKDRFSAERLKGVDSTLKIQPAKLEDSAVYLCASSQQAVSGNTIYFGEGSWLTVV.